The T cell receptor (beta chain) described here comes from a study of human versus mouse CDR3 diversity and MHC coevolution. Deletions cut 1 base from V and 5 bases from J, with 8 bases between. The germline V gene encodes CDR1 SGHAT and CDR2 FQNNGV. CDR3 length: 13 amino acids. Cells were CD45RO-negative CD62L-positive naive CD4 T cells sorted from PBMCs. The protocol was immunoSEQ multiplex PCR, while the TCRdb copy is restricted to in-frame clones and leaves out a portion. Of tens of thousands of clones in the sample, about 93% were seen once. Specimen: naive CD4+ T cells from blood. This sample's subset: CD45RO-negative CD62L-positive naive CD4 T cells. The rearrangement links TRBV11-2 to TRBJ1-2; perhaps TRBD1 as D (5 bases). The sequence was obtained from a person aged 30 to 69 in good health. As DNA, the CDR3 is TGTGCCAGCAGCTTAGGGCAGGGATATGGCTACACCTTC. This sequence encodes CASSLGQGYGYTF. Combining the CDR3 with reference TRBV11-2 and TRBJ1-2 gives the whole variable domain EAGVAQSPRYKIIEKRQSVAFWCNPISGHATLYWYQQILGQGPKLLIQFQNNGVVDDSQLPKDRFSAERLKGVDSTLKIQPAKLEDSAVYLCASSLGQGYGYTFGSGTRLTVV.